The entry below gives a single TCR beta chain sequence along with its context. This entry is derived from a study of CD8 T cells in Susac syndrome. Reverse transcription of about 0.5 to 1 ug RNA was carried out with random hexamers. TCR beta CDR3 was amplified by immunoSEQ multiplex PCR. This amplification extended across 54 Vbeta and 13 Jbeta segments. TCRdb re-derived calls from the immunoSEQ multiplex PCR reads in MiXCR, one entry per CDR3 protein. The repertoire holds 100,000 to 150,000 distinct CDR3 sequences, with 90% to 95% as singletons. V was trimmed by 7 bases and J by 8 bases, leaving 15 bases between them. CDR3 length equals 13 residues. Germline CDR1 MNHEY, CDR2 SVGEGT.

Source material: CD4+ T cells from PBMCs. This receptor was taken from a human donor in good health. This chain links TRBV6-2 or TRBV6-3 with TRBJ2-1; D gene unclear. Here the CDR3 reads CASTLLSDDEQFF. For the CDR3, the DNA is TGTGCCAGCACCCTCCTATCAGACGATGAGCAGTTCTTC.